A selection of T cell receptor beta chains follows, all from one sample in a study of graft-versus-host responses after intestinal transplantation. Sequencing used immunoSEQ multiplex PCR; TCRdb keeps in-frame clones, though not all of them. The profile shows tens of thousands of clones, over 70% of them singletons. No antigen has been assigned to these receptors. The sample was unstimulated CD4+ T cells sorted from spleen or lymph node cells, taken before transplant. Receptors were obtained from a human donor who was the organ donor for an intestinal transplant. The CDR3 runs from the conserved cysteine through the conserved F or W. D genes are given only for firm matches. Clone size, where shown, is once, few, many, or a class for clones that have expanded.

J gene,clone size,CDR3 length,D gene,V gene,CDR3 protein,CDR3 DNA
TRBJ1-2,NA,13,NA,TRBV5-4,CASSGRGLDGYTF,TGTGCCAGCAGCGGGCGGGGCTTAGATGGCTACACCTTC
TRBJ1-4,few,15,TRBD1,TRBV5-1,CASRDRGQTNEKLFF,TGCGCCAGCCGGGACAGGGGGCAGACTAATGAAAAACTGTTTTTT
TRBJ1-1,NA,13,TRBD1,TRBV5-5,CASSFDRGLEAFF,TGTGCCAGCAGCTTTGACAGGGGTCTAGAAGCTTTCTTT
TRBJ2-1,NA,13,TRBD2,TRBV5-1,CASTRDYTNEQFF,TGCGCCAGCACCCGGGACTACACCAATGAGCAGTTCTTC
TRBJ2-2,NA,16,TRBD2,TRBV18,CASSPGLAANTGELFF,TGTGCCAGCTCACCCGGGCTAGCGGCGAACACCGGGGAGCTGTTTTTT
TRBJ1-6,NA,13,TRBD1,TRBV6-1,CASRQTGVSPLHF,TGTGCCAGCAGGCAGACAGGGGTTTCACCCCTCCACTTT
TRBJ2-2,NA,14,TRBD1,TRBV6-5,CASLSGGSTGELFF,TGTGCCTCACTGTCAGGGGGCAGCACCGGGGAGCTGTTTTTT
TRBJ1-3,NA,14,TRBD1,TRBV13,CASSRTGTGNTIYF,TGTGCCAGCAGCCGGACAGGGACTGGAAACACCATATATTTT
TRBJ1-1,NA,15,TRBD1,TRBV7-9,CASRREGQGNTEAFF,TGTGCCAGCAGACGAGAGGGACAGGGGAACACTGAAGCTTTCTTT
TRBJ2-5,NA,14,TRBD1,TRBV7-2,CASSLDRGKETQYF,TGTGCCAGCAGCCTAGACAGGGGCAAAGAGACCCAGTACTTC
TRBJ2-2,NA,16,TRBD1,TRBV7-2,CASSDTGGIGTGELFF,TGTGCCAGCAGCGACACAGGGGGAATTGGGACCGGGGAGCTGTTTTTT
TRBJ1-1,NA,15,NA,TRBV5-6,CASTPYGLADTEAFF,TGTGCCAGCACCCCTTATGGGCTAGCGGACACTGAAGCTTTCTTT
TRBJ1-2,few,14,NA,TRBV6-5,CASSWADGADGYTF,TGTGCCAGCAGTTGGGCGGATGGGGCAGATGGCTACACCTTC
TRBJ2-4,NA,15,TRBD2,TRBV28,CASSFAGGSKNIQYF,TGTGCCAGCAGTTTCGCGGGGGGGAGCAAAAACATTCAGTACTTC
TRBJ2-1,NA,14,NA,TRBV11-3,CASSLVGVDNEQFF,TGTGCCAGCAGCTTAGTCGGGGTGGACAATGAGCAGTTCTTC
TRBJ1-1,NA,15,NA,TRBV4-2,CASSQETGMNTEAFF,TGTGCCAGCAGCCAAGAAACAGGAATGAACACTGAAGCTTTCTTT
TRBJ2-5,NA,16,TRBD1,TRBV2,CASSRRDSNLQETQYF,TGTGCCAGCAGCCGACGGGACAGTAACCTTCAAGAGACCCAGTACTTC
TRBJ1-1,NA,13,NA,TRBV6-6,CASKPSENTEAFF,TGTGCCAGCAAGCCGTCCGAGAACACTGAAGCTTTCTTT
TRBJ1-1,NA,16,NA,TRBV15,CATSTGSRRAGRGAFF,TGTGCCACCAGCACCGGGTCCCGGCGAGCCGGGCGGGGAGCTTTCTTT
TRBJ2-1,NA,11,NA,TRBV6-1,CASSRGNEQFF,TGTGCCAGCAGCAGGGGCAATGAGCAGTTCTTC
TRBJ2-2,NA,15,TRBD2,TRBV2,CASSEGGGLLGELFF,TGTGCCAGCAGTGAAGGCGGGGGGCTGCTCGGGGAGCTGTTTTTT
TRBJ2-5,NA,19,TRBD2,TRBV4-2,CASSQGREVTSGPQETQYF,TGTGCCAGCAGCCAAGGGCGGGAGGTGACTAGCGGGCCCCAAGAGACCCAGTACTTC
TRBJ1-4,once,15,NA,TRBV6-5,CASSRRQATNEKLFF,TGTGCCAGCAGTAGGCGACAAGCAACTAATGAAAAACTGTTTTTT
TRBJ1-6,NA,14,TRBD1,TRBV25-1,CASSAGQYNSPLHF,TGTGCCAGCAGTGCGGGACAGTATAATTCACCCCTCCACTTT
TRBJ2-3,once,13,TRBD2,TRBV10-2,CASASGEADTQYF,TGCGCCAGCGCCAGCGGGGAAGCAGATACGCAGTATTTT
TRBJ2-2,NA,15,NA,TRBV7-6,CASSLAQTNTGELFF,TGTGCCAGCAGCTTAGCGCAGACGAACACCGGGGAGCTGTTTTTT
TRBJ1-2,few,14,NA,TRBV9,CASSVGAGNYGYTF,TGTGCCAGCAGCGTAGGGGCAGGGAACTATGGCTACACCTTC
TRBJ1-4,NA,12,TRBD1,TRBV29-1,CSGRTGNEKLFF,TGCAGCGGCCGGACAGGGAATGAAAAACTGTTTTTT
TRBJ1-1,NA,16,NA,TRBV12-5,CASGLRQATLNTEAFF,TGTGCTAGTGGGCTCAGGCAGGCCACTTTGAACACTGAAGCTTTCTTT
TRBJ1-1,NA,14,NA,TRBV7-9,CASSHRALNTEAFF,TGTGCCAGCAGTCACAGAGCTCTAAACACTGAAGCTTTCTTT
TRBJ1-6,NA,14,NA,TRBV28,CASSIGVHNSPLHF,TGTGCCAGCAGTATTGGAGTCCATAATTCACCCCTCCACTTT
TRBJ2-6,NA,18,NA,TRBV14,CASSQFRGISSGANVLTF,TGTGCCAGCAGCCAATTCAGGGGAATTTCCTCTGGGGCCAACGTCCTGACTTTC
TRBJ2-3,NA,16,TRBD2,TRBV25-1,CASSDAGLAGWDTQYF,TGTGCCAGCAGTGATGCTGGGTTAGCGGGGTGGGATACGCAGTATTTT
TRBJ2-3,NA,16,TRBD2,TRBV5-4,CASSLGGLGGTDTQYF,TGTGCCAGCAGCTTGGGGGGACTAGGGGGCACAGATACGCAGTATTTT
TRBJ2-5,NA,11,NA,TRBV20-1,CSARDKETQYF,TGCAGTGCTAGAGATAAAGAGACCCAGTACTTC
TRBJ1-5,NA,12,NA,TRBV5-6,CASSFLNQPQHF,TGTGCCAGCAGCTTTTTAAATCAGCCCCAGCATTTT
TRBJ1-4,NA,12,TRBD1,TRBV2,CASNGQGRILFF,TGTGCCAGCAACGGACAGGGAAGAATACTGTTTTTT
TRBJ1-4,NA,15,NA,TRBV6-5,CASSVGTTSNEKLFF,TGTGCCAGCAGTGTGGGGACAACTTCGAATGAAAAACTGTTTTTT
TRBJ1-1,NA,13,NA,TRBV2,CASSDDGGTEAFF,TGTGCCAGCAGTGATGATGGGGGGACTGAAGCTTTCTTT
TRBJ1-2,NA,14,NA,TRBV5-1,CASSQLSGDYGYTF,TGCGCCAGCAGCCAGCTCTCGGGGGACTATGGCTACACCTTC
TRBJ1-5,few,15,NA,TRBV2,CASSEGGGPAQPQHF,TGTGCCAGCAGTGAAGGCGGGGGGCCGGCTCAGCCCCAGCATTTT
TRBJ2-1,NA,12,NA,TRBV4-1,CASSPPGGEQFF,TGCGCCAGCAGCCCCCCCGGGGGTGAGCAGTTCTTC
TRBJ1-5,NA,15,NA,TRBV28,CASSGASSGNQPQHF,TGTGCCAGCAGTGGAGCTTCCTCGGGCAATCAGCCCCAGCATTTT
TRBJ2-2,NA,15,NA,TRBV5-1,CASSLPVPNTGELFF,TGCGCCAGCAGCTTACCGGTTCCGAACACCGGGGAGCTGTTTTTT
TRBJ2-3,NA,13,NA,TRBV5-5,CASSPNSVATQYF,TGTGCCAGCAGTCCTAACTCCGTAGCTACGCAGTATTTT
TRBJ1-2,few,12,TRBD1,TRBV7-9,CASSNRGLGYTF,TGTGCCAGCAGCAACAGGGGGCTTGGCTACACCTTC